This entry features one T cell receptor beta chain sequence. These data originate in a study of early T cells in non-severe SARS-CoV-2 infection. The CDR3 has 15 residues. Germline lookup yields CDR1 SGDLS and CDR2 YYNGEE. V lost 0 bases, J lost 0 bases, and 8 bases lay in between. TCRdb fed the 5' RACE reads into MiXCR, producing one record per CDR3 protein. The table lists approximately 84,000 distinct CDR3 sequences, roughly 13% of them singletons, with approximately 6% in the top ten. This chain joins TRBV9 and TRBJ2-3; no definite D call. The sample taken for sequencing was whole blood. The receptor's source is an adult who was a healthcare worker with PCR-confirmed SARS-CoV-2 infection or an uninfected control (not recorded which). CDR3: CASSVGRASTDTQYF. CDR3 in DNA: TGTGCCAGCAGCGTAGGTCGTGCTAGCACAGATACGCAGTATTTT. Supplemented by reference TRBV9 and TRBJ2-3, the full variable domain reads DSGVTQTPKHLITATGQRVTLRCSPRSGDLSVYWYQQSLDQGLQFLIQYYNGEERAKGNILERFSAQQFPDLHSELNLSSLELGDSALYFCASSVGRASTDTQYFGPGTRLTVL.